This T cell receptor beta chain was captured by sequencing in a study of T cells after yellow fever vaccination. Whole-study findings and limits: After the booster, approximately 95% of CD4 and just over 85% of CD8 primary-response clones were re-detected.

The CDR3 is 13 amino acids. Germline V gene data show CDR1 as MNHEY and CDR2 as SVGAGI. V lost 1 base, J lost 1 base, and 4 bases lay in between. In regard to this clonotype: What it recognizes is unknown.

TCRdb processed the 5' RACE reads anew with MiXCR; each CDR3 protein has one entry. The data contain approximately 610,000 distinct CDR3 sequences, less than 20% of them seen just once; the ten biggest clones take up around 16%. The sequence came from a man between 18 and 29 years old who received the YFV17D yellow fever vaccine. The sample consisted of PBMCs, taken more than 4 days after the first yellow fever vaccination. The chain uses TRBV6-5 and TRBJ1-1; no firm D call. The CDR3 loop is CASSYLKNTEAFF. The CDR3 nucleotides are TGTGCCAGCAGTTACTTGAAGAACACTGAAGCTTTCTTT.